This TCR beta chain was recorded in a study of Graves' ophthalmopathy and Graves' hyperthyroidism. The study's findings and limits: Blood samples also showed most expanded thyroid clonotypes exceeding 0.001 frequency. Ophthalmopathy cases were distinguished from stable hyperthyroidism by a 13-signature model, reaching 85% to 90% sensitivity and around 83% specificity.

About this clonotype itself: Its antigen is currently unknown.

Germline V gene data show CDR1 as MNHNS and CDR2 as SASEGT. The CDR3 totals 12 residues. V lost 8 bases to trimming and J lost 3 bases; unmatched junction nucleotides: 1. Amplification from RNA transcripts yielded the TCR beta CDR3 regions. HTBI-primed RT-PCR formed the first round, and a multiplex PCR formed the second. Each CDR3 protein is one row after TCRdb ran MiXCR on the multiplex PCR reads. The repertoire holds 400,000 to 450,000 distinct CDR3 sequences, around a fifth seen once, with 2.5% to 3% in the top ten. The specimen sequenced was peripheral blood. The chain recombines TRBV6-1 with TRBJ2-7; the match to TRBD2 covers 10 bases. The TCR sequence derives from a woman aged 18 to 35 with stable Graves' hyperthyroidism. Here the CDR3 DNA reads TGTGCCAGCGCTAGCGGGGGCTACGAGCAGTACTTC. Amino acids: CASASGGYEQYF.